The sequence of this T cell receptor beta chain was determined in a study of T-cell reconstitution after alpha-beta-depleted transplantation in children. Whole-study findings and limits: Some patients' high day-60 TCRbeta diversity was attributed to recipient cells surviving conditioning.

In this sample, this clonotype turned up many times. What it binds is unknown. TCRbeta library preparation incorporated unique molecular identifiers. TCRdb independently ran MiXCR on the PCR reads; one entry per CDR3 protein. This table holds approximately 8,000 distinct CDR3 sequences, 12% found once. Trimming cost V 2 bases and J 5 bases, with 6 bases left between them. CDR3 length: 11 amino acids. Germline loops: CDR1 DFQATT, CDR2 SNEGSKA (reference sequence). This sequence was found in a patient under 10 years old who had a stem cell transplant for inherited bone marrow failure, so the T cells may come from the graft donor. The sample consisted of PBMCs, mostly from graft donor cells, taken 60 days after TCRalphabeta/CD19-depleted stem cell transplant. The gene calls are TRBV20-1 and TRBJ2-5; no reliable D call. CDR3 region: CSARRVETQYF. CDR3 in DNA: TGCAGTGCTAGAAGGGTGGAGACCCAGTACTTC.